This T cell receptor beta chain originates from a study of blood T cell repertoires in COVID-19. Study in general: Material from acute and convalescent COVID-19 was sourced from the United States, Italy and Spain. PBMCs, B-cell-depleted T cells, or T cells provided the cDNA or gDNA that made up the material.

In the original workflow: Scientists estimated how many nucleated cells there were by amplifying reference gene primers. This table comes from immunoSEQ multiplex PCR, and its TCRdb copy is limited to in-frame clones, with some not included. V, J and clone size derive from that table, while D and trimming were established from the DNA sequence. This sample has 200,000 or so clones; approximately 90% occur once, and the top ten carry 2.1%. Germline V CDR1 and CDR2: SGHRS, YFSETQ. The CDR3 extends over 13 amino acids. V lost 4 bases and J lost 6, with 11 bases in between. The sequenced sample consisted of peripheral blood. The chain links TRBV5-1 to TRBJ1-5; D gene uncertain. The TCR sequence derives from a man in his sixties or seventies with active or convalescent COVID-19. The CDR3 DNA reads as TGCGCCAGCAGCCCCACGGGATCTCAGCCCCAGCATTTT. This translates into CASSPTGSQPQHF.